The source of this T cell receptor (beta chain) is a study of T cell repertoires in cytomegalovirus infection. The study's findings and limits: HLA-C-restricted TCR beta clonotypes specific for CMV led the ex vivo response.

Regarding this clonotype: Its target is unknown.

The V gene end was trimmed by 6 bases and the J gene end by 0 bases; junction bases not matched to a gene: 16. The CDR3 has 21 residues. CDR1 and CDR2 (germline): LNHNV, YYDKDF (reference sequence). MiXCR was run by TCRdb on the reads, yielding one entry per CDR3 protein. This table has about 20,000 distinct CDR3 sequences, 42% appearing once. The sequence was obtained from a human donor in good health (CMV status not recorded). Some clones in this sample may be carry-over from other donors' samples. The material was CD8+ T cells from cultured PBMCs, obtained from culture after CMV antigen stimulation. V usage is TRBV15 and J usage is TRBJ2-1, with 14 bases matching TRBD2. Here the CDR3 reads CATRSSLETSGGVSSYNEQFF. In nucleotides, the CDR3 is TGTGCCACCAGGTCGAGTCTTGAGACTAGCGGGGGGGTTAGCTCCTACAATGAGCAGTTCTTC.